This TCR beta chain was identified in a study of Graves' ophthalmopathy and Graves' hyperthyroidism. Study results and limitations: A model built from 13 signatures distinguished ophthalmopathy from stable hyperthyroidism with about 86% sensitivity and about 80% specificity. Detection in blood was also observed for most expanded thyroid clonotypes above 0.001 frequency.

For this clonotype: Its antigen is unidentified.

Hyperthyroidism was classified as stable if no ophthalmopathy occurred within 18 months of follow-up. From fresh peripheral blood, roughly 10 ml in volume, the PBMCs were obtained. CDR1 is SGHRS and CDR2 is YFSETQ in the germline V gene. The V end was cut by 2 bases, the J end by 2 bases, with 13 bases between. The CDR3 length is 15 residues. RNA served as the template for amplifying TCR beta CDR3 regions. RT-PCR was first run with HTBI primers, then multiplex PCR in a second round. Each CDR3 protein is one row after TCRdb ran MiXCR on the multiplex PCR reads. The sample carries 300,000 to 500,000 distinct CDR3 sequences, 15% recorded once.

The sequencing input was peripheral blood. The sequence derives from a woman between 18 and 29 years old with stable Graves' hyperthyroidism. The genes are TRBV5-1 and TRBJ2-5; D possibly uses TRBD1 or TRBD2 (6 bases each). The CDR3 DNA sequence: TGCGCCAGCAGCTTTACTACAGGGAGGCAAGAGACCCAGTACTTC. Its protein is CASSFTTGRQETQYF.